This TCR beta chain was sequenced for a study of tumor-infiltrating lymphocytes in primary liver carcinoma. The roughly 17-32 mg bulk tissue piece was not sorted before simultaneous RNA and DNA extraction. This clonotype was seen more than once but under ten times. With 500 ng total RNA as template and a constant-region primer, TCR beta cDNA was made. Sequencing libraries for TCR beta derived from three nested multiplex PCR rounds that used slightly modified ARM-PCR. TRBV1-TRBV30 forward primers paired with a C-beta reverse primer were used in the first two PCR rounds, which ran approximately 10 cycles each. TCRdb called the multiplex PCR reads again in MiXCR, with one record for every CDR3 protein. The sample has 95,000 to 150,000 distinct CDR3 sequences, 50% to 65% seen once. The CDR3 covers 16 residues.

The chain combines TRBV21-1 with TRBJ2-7; TRBD2, the table's D call, was not compared with the DNA. TRBV21-1 is a pseudogene locus. This receptor was obtained from an older woman with primary liver carcinoma and hepatitis B virus infection. The sample comprised liver tumor tissue from sampling region 1. Subset of the sample: tumor region T1, superior pole. The chain's CDR3 is CASSKAGSGSKGEQYF. In DNA form, the CDR3 reads TGTGCCAGCAGCAAAGCGGGAAGCGGGAGTAAGGGCGAGCAGTACTTC.